The 18 T cell receptor beta chains listed next were all sequenced from one sample in a study of neoadjuvant nivolumab and ipilimumab in lung cancer. Using immunoSEQ multiplex PCR, the repertoire was profiled, and TCRdb retains in-frame clones only, with some absent. The repertoire holds about 26,000 clones, with around 86% as singletons. Sample: tumor tissue, taken after neoadjuvant nivolumab, alone or with ipilimumab, at or shortly before surgery. These receptors were obtained from an adult with non-small cell lung cancer.

The chain links TRBV11-3 to TRBJ1-1; D call uncertain. The V and J ends lost 2 bases and 0 bases respectively, with 7 bases between them. The length of the CDR3 is 14 residues. The V gene's germline CDR1 is SGHNT and CDR2 YENEEA. The CDR3 sequence is CASSLLQLNTEAFF. For the CDR3, the DNA is TGTGCCAGCAGCTTATTACAGTTGAACACTGAAGCTTTCTTT.

The gene calls are TRBV9 and TRBJ2-7; 10 positions match TRBD2. Germline assignment: CDR1 SGDLS and CDR2 YYNGEE. This CDR3 contains 15 residues. Trimming cost V 3 bases and J 7 bases; bases outside gene matches: 10. The CDR3 DNA follows: TGTGCCAGCAGCGGAACTAGCGGGGCCGGCGGAGAGCAGTACTTC. Residues: CASSGTSGAGGEQYF.

This clone occurred a few times. The V gene is TRBV5-6, the J gene TRBJ1-2, with D perhaps matching TRBD1 (5 bases). Germline CDR1 and CDR2: SGHDT and YYEEEE. V was trimmed by 9 bases and J by 5 bases, leaving 17 bases between them. The CDR3 consists of 13 residues. CDR3 residues: CATRAVGGYGYTF. The DNA for the CDR3 is TGTGCCACCAGAGCCGTCGGGGGATATGGCTACACCTTC.

This sequence joins TRBV5-1 and TRBJ1-3; 10 nucleotides match TRBD1. Germline CDR1 reads SGHRS; CDR2 reads YFSETQ. V trimming: 0 bases; J trimming: 3 bases; junction bases outside the gene matches: 3. This CDR3 region has 16 residues. The CDR3 sequence: CASSLGQGANGNTIYF. The CDR3 DNA reads as TGCGCCAGCAGCTTGGGACAGGGGGCAAATGGAAACACCATATATTTT. The full variable domain, completed using reference TRBV5-1 and TRBJ1-3, is KAGVTQTPRYLIKTRGQQVTLSCSPISGHRSVSWYQQTPGQGLQFLFEYFSETQRNKGNFPGRFSGRQFSNSRSEMNVSTLELGDSALYLCASSLGQGANGNTIYFGEGSWLTVV.

This clone was recorded only once. The V gene is TRBV6-5, the J gene TRBJ2-3; 8 positions match TRBD2. The ends lost 6 bases at V and 1 base at J; junction bases unmatched: 6. This CDR3 comprises 15 residues. The germline CDR1 and CDR2 sequences are MNHEY and SVGAGI. This chain's CDR3 is CASSPPGGGTDTQYF. DNA of the CDR3: TGTGCCAGCAGCCCCCCGGGAGGGGGCACAGATACGCAGTATTTT.

CDR3 sequence reads: CASSLGPVTIYF. For the CDR3, the DNA is TGTGCCAGCAGCTTAGGACCAGTCACCATATATTTT. The rearrangement joins TRBV7-9 to TRBJ1-3; D ambiguous. The germline V gene encodes CDR1 SEHNR and CDR2 FQNEAQ (reference sequence). The CDR3 runs to 12 residues. The V and J ends lost 1 base and 9 bases respectively, with 7 bases between them.

This rearrangement joins TRBV18 to TRBJ1-4, with 7 bases aligning to TRBD1. This CDR3 contains 15 residues. Germline loops: CDR1 KGHSH, CDR2 LQKENI. V lost 0 bases to trimming and J lost 7 bases; unmatched junction nucleotides: 5. Here the CDR3 DNA reads TGTGCCAGCTCACCACCCACAGGGGCAAGTGAAAAACTGTTTTTT. Amino acid sequence: CASSPPTGASEKLFF.

The CDR3 nucleotides are TGTGCCAGCAGCCAGGGGGTCGACGAGCAGTACTTC. Its translation is CASSQGVDEQYF. This sequence joins TRBV4-2 and TRBJ2-7, with D perhaps being TRBD1 or TRBD2 (5 bases each). Looked up from germline, CDR1 is LGHNA and CDR2 is YNFKEQ. Trimming cost V 3 bases and J 5 bases, with 8 bases left between them. The length of the CDR3 is 12 residues.

This clone was observed a single time. The rearrangement joins TRBV29-1 to TRBJ1-1; D remains ambiguous. Trimming removed 4 bases at V and 1 base at J, with 10 bases between. There are 13 residues in the CDR3. The germline V gene has CDR1 SQVTM and CDR2 ANQGSEA. The CDR3: CSVVHSTNTEAFF. The DNA for the CDR3 is TGCAGCGTTGTCCACAGCACGAACACTGAAGCTTTCTTT.

As DNA, the CDR3 is TGCGCCAGCAGCCTTGGAGTGGGGGCTCGGGGCTCGGAGACCCAGTACTTC. Residues: CASSLGVGARGSETQYF. The chain links TRBV5-1 to TRBJ2-5, with TRBD1 as a possible D gene (6 bases). CDR1 is SGHRS and CDR2 is YFSETQ in the germline V gene. V was clipped by 4 bases and J by 5 bases, with 24 bases between them. The CDR3 sequence is 17 residues long.

The V gene is TRBV19, the J gene TRBJ1-1; tentatively, D is TRBD1 (6 bases). CDR3 length: 14 amino acids. Germline-derived CDR1 and CDR2 are LNHDA and SQIVND (reference sequence). With 4 bases removed from V and 4 bases from J, the gap between germline ends came to 13 bases. The CDR3 nucleotides read TGTGCCAGTAGTACTACAGGGCTCGGCACTGAAGCTTTCTTT. This encodes CASSTTGLGTEAFF.

The chain joins TRBV11-3 to TRBJ2-1, with TRBD1 matching over 9 bases. Germline lookup yields CDR1 SGHNT and CDR2 YENEEA. The trim removed 3 bases at V and 7 bases at J, leaving 4 bases unmatched. This CDR3 is 14 amino acids long. CDR3 nucleotide sequence: TGTGCCAGCAGCTTGGGACAGGGTGGGAATGAGCAGTTCTTC. This translates into CASSLGQGGNEQFF.

CDR3 residues: CASSLGLSWGTEAFF. The CDR3 region has the DNA TGTGCCAGCAGCTTAGGGCTCTCCTGGGGGACTGAAGCTTTCTTT. V and J are TRBV11-2 and TRBJ1-1; possibly TRBD1 for D (5 bases). This CDR3 is built from 15 residues. The V end lost 1 base, the J end lost 5 bases, and 14 bases lay between the germline ends. CDR1 SGHAT and CDR2 FQNNGV come from the germline V gene.

The chain carries TRBV11-2 and TRBJ1-5, with no clear D. The CDR3 extends over 16 amino acids. V dropped 1 base and J dropped 0 bases, with 10 bases sitting between them. The V gene's germline CDR1 is SGHAT and CDR2 FQNNGV. The CDR3 DNA is TGTGCCAGCAGCTTAGTTCACCGATATAGCAATCAGCCCCAGCATTTT. This encodes CASSLVHRYSNQPQHF. The variable domain in full, completed from reference TRBV11-2 and TRBJ1-5, reads EAGVAQSPRYKIIEKRQSVAFWCNPISGHATLYWYQQILGQGPKLLIQFQNNGVVDDSQLPKDRFSAERLKGVDSTLKIQPAKLEDSAVYLCASSLVHRYSNQPQHFGDGTRLSIL.

The chain employs TRBV11-3 and TRBJ2-7; D is perhaps TRBD2 (5 bases). Germline-derived CDR1 and CDR2 are SGHNT and YENEEA. This CDR3 is 15 amino acids long. Trimming cost V 3 bases and J 4 bases, with 16 bases left between them. The CDR3 sequence is CASSLGGLGNYEQYF. As DNA, the CDR3 is TGTGCCAGCAGCTTGGGCGGGTTGGGGAATTACGAGCAGTACTTC.

This clone was observed a single time. J is TRBJ2-7 and V is TRBV7-9; tentative D call: TRBD2 (6 bases). Per germline, CDR1 SEHNR and CDR2 FQNEAQ (reference sequence). CDR3 length equals 17 residues. Between the trimmed V and J ends, which lost 0 bases and 0 bases, there was a span of 15 bases. CDR3 nucleotides: TGTGCCAGCAGCTTAGCGCCGGCGGGACTTATCTCCTACGAGCAGTACTTC. It specifies CASSLAPAGLISYEQYF. The full variable domain, its missing parts supplied by reference TRBV7-9 and TRBJ2-7, is DTGVSQNPRHKITKRGQNVTFRCDPISEHNRLYWYRQTLGQGPEFLTYFQNEAQLEKSRLLSDRFSAERPKGSFSTLEIQRTEQGDSAMYLCASSLAPAGLISYEQYFGPGTRLTVT.

The chain links TRBV7-2 to TRBJ2-7; no definite D call. Germline V CDR1 and CDR2: SGHTA, FQGNSA. This CDR3 region has 10 residues. The germline V and J ends were trimmed by 5 bases and 3 bases, with 2 bases remaining between them. For the CDR3, the DNA is TGTGCCAGCAGCAACTACGAGCAGTACTTC. Translating gives CASSNYEQYF.

The gene calls are TRBV6-5 and TRBJ2-7, with a weak D call TRBD1 (6 bases). The V and J ends lost 8 bases and 4 bases respectively, with 15 bases between them. The germline V gene encodes CDR1 MNHEY and CDR2 SVGAGI. The CDR3 has 13 amino acids. CDR3 loop: CASQGTNLYEQYF. The CDR3 region has the DNA TGTGCCAGCCAGGGGACCAATCTATACGAGCAGTACTTC.